This T cell receptor (beta chain) comes out of a study of blood T cell repertoires in COVID-19. Grouping used clinical history reported by participants in a survey and questionnaire. Germline V gene sequence: CDR1 SGHRS, CDR2 YFSETQ. The CDR3 extends over 14 amino acids. Trimming cost V 4 bases and J 5 bases; bases outside gene matches: 8. Original methodology: Nucleated cell counts were estimated from reference gene primer amplification. The assay was immunoSEQ multiplex PCR, and TCRdb's table has in-frame clones only and misses some. The V and J calls and the clone size are those of that table, but D and trimming were determined from the DNA. The sample carries over 250,000 clones, approximately 92% recorded once.

This sequence was found in a woman younger than 35 who had recovered from COVID-19. The specimen sequenced was PBMCs or T cells enriched from blood (not recorded which). The rearrangement links TRBV5-1 to TRBJ1-2, with 7 positions matching TRBD1. The CDR3: CASSPEGQQYGYTF. DNA for the CDR3: TGCGCCAGCAGCCCCGAGGGACAGCAGTATGGCTACACCTTC. Full variable domain (remainder filled in from reference TRBV5-1 and TRBJ1-2): KAGVTQTPRYLIKTRGQQVTLSCSPISGHRSVSWYQQTPGQGLQFLFEYFSETQRNKGNFPGRFSGRQFSNSRSEMNVSTLELGDSALYLCASSPEGQQYGYTFGSGTRLTVV.